A single sample gave rise to the 9 T cell receptor beta chains below, sequenced in a study of cytomegalovirus exposure and HLA in healthy donors. This PCR relied on a set of 60 Vbeta primers and 13 Jbeta primers. Here immunoSEQ multiplex PCR was the method, and the copy in TCRdb shows in-frame clones only, minus some. This table holds around 170,000 clones, about three quarters found once. Sequenced material: PBMCs. These receptor sequences come from a girl aged 10-17 years in good health and CMV-seronegative.

This chain uses TRBV9 with TRBJ1-5; no firm D call. CDR3 length: 15 residues. Between the trimmed V and J ends, which lost 2 bases and 5 bases, there was a span of 14 bases. Germline V lookup: CDR1 SGDLS, CDR2 YYNGEE. CDR3 in amino acids: CASSVSLLEDQPQHF. The CDR3 DNA is TGTGCCAGCAGCGTTTCACTGTTGGAGGATCAGCCCCAGCATTTT.

The V and J genes are TRBV5-1 and TRBJ1-1; D is possibly TRBD1 (6 bases). This CDR3 is built from 14 residues. CDR1 and CDR2 from the germline V gene are SGHRS and YFSETQ. Trimming shortened V by 2 bases and J by 3 bases, and 11 bases separated the two germline ends. CDR3 sequence (DNA): TGCGCCAGCAGCTTACAGGGTCGCGACACTGAAGCTTTCTTT. As protein: CASSLQGRDTEAFF.

V gene TRBV19 combines with J gene TRBJ1-2; D gene uncertain. The length of the CDR3 is 12 residues. With 10 bases removed from V and 4 bases from J, the gap between germline ends came to 13 bases. CDR1 LNHDA and CDR2 SQIVND come from the germline V gene (reference sequence). This CDR3 reads CATPGLFYGYTF. The CDR3 coding sequence is TGTGCCACCCCCGGTTTATTCTATGGCTACACCTTC.

In its sample, this clone was seen once. The rearrangement joins TRBV7-3 to TRBJ2-2, with D possibly TRBD2 on 6 matching bases. Per germline, CDR1 SGHTA and CDR2 FQGTGA. The V gene lost 4 bases and the J gene lost 1 base, with 13 bases spanning the gap. The CDR3 is 16 residues long. CDR3 protein: CASSSQPRGNTGELFF. CDR3 bases: TGTGCCAGCAGCTCCCAGCCGCGGGGGAACACCGGGGAGCTGTTTTTT.

The chain is built from TRBV4-2 and TRBJ2-5; 15 nucleotides match TRBD2. The CDR3 has 18 amino acids. Per germline, CDR1 LGHNA and CDR2 YNFKEQ. V lost 6 bases and J lost 4; bases outside the gene matches: 12. The CDR3 coding sequence is TGTGCCAGCAGTTCCGGGACTAGCGGGGGGAGGGGTTCAGAGACCCAGTACTTC. It codes for CASSSGTSGGRGSETQYF.

The V call is TRBV30, the J call TRBJ2-5; maybe TRBD1 (6 bases). The CDR3 is made up of 14 amino acids. V lost 5 bases and J lost 5, with 18 bases in between. The germline CDR1 and CDR2 sequences are GTSNPN and SVGIG (reference sequence). The CDR3 DNA sequence: TGTGCCTGGCGATCAGGGGACCATTCGGAGACCCAGTACTTC. This gives the protein CAWRSGDHSETQYF.

The chain employs TRBV10-3 and TRBJ1-1, with D perhaps TRBD1 (6 bases). The CDR3 spans 14 residues. The germline V gene has CDR1 ENHRY and CDR2 SYGVKD. The V and J ends lost 2 bases and 5 bases respectively, with 12 bases between them. DNA of the CDR3: TGTGCCATCAGTGAGGGGGGGGCGCGAACTGAAGCTTTCTTT. Protein: CAISEGGARTEAFF.

Details on this clone: The junction does not match germline at one end; this may be a read error. The CDR3 reads CASTLRTPSGNSPLHF. The CDR3 DNA follows: TGTGCCAGCACCTTACGTACCCCGTCAGGGAATTCACCCCTCCACTTT. This rearrangement joins TRBV7-9 to TRBJ1-6, with a possible D match to TRBD1 (5 bases). In germline, CDR1 is SEHNR, CDR2 FQNEAQ (reference sequence). CDR3 length: 16 amino acids.

V and J are TRBV5-1 and TRBJ1-4; the match to TRBD1 covers 8 bases. V lost 4 bases and J lost 5; bases outside the gene matches: 4. CDR3 length: 14 amino acids. Germline loops: CDR1 SGHRS, CDR2 YFSETQ. The CDR3 DNA reads as TGCGCCAGCAGCCGGGGACAGGAGAATGAAAAACTGTTTTTT. This sequence encodes CASSRGQENEKLFF.